Listed here are 7 T cell receptor beta chains from one sample, sequenced in a study of OX40 agonist ivuxolimab in advanced cancers. Sequenced by immunoSEQ multiplex PCR; TCRdb stores in-frame clones only, minus some. The sample holds approximately 84,000 clones; just over 90% are singletons and the top ten take 0.43%. Sequenced material: CD4+ or CD8+ T cells sorted from blood, taken in a trial of the OX40 agonist ivuxolimab. These receptors were collected from an adult with an advanced solid tumor such as melanoma, head and neck, liver or kidney cancer.

The rearrangement uses TRBV11-3 and TRBJ2-5, with D possibly TRBD2 on 6 matching bases. Per the germline V gene, CDR1 is SGHNT and CDR2 is YENEEA. The CDR3 consists of 15 residues. The ends were cut back, 1 base at V and 1 base at J, with 10 bases in the middle. In DNA, the CDR3 is TGTGCCAGCAGCTTAGGTTTGGGGGGCCAAGAGACCCAGTACTTC. Translating gives CASSLGLGGQETQYF. The full variable domain, in which reference TRBV11-3 and TRBJ2-5 provide the parts outside the CDR3, is EAGVVQSPRYKIIEKKQPVAFWCNPISGHNTLYWYLQNLGQGPELLIRYENEEAVDDSQLPKDRFSAERLKGVDSTLKIQPAELGDSAVYLCASSLGLGGQETQYFGPGTRLLVL.

The rearrangement links TRBV5-1 to TRBJ2-1; 7 positions match TRBD1. Germline CDR1 reads SGHRS; CDR2 reads YFSETQ. The V segment lost 6 bases and the J segment 4 bases; nucleotides outside the gene matches: 7. This CDR3 has 14 amino acids. The CDR3 nucleotides read TGCGCCAGCACTCCGGGACAGACGTACAATGAGCAGTTCTTC. Translated: CASTPGQTYNEQFF. Full variable domain (missing parts from reference TRBV5-1 and TRBJ2-1): KAGVTQTPRYLIKTRGQQVTLSCSPISGHRSVSWYQQTPGQGLQFLFEYFSETQRNKGNFPGRFSGRQFSNSRSEMNVSTLELGDSALYLCASTPGQTYNEQFFGPGTRLTVL.

The chain recombines TRBV2 with TRBJ2-5; 8 nucleotides agree with TRBD2. The CDR3 sequence is 12 residues long. Germline CDR1 is SNHLY and CDR2 is FYNNEI. V lost 5 bases and J lost 5; bases outside the gene matches: 1. CDR3 nucleotides: TGTGCCAGCAGTCGACTAGCGGAGACCCAGTACTTC. Translating gives CASSRLAETQYF.

CDR3 sequence reads: CASSPQGPYNEQFF. As DNA, the CDR3 is TGTGCCAGCAGCCCCCAGGGGCCTTACAATGAGCAGTTCTTC. The chain has TRBV2 and TRBJ2-1, with D possibly being TRBD1 (6 bases). The germline CDR1 and CDR2 sequences are SNHLY and FYNNEI. With 6 bases removed from V and 4 bases from J, the gap between germline ends came to 13 bases. The CDR3 length is 14 residues.

The chain couples TRBV7-2 to TRBJ1-5; D gene uncertain. The CDR3 sequence is 12 residues long. Per the germline V gene, CDR1 is SGHTA and CDR2 is FQGNSA. Deletions cut 3 bases from V and 2 bases from J, with 2 bases between. The CDR3 is CASSFGNQPQHF. Written as DNA, the CDR3 is TGTGCCAGCAGCTTCGGCAATCAGCCCCAGCATTTT.

This rearrangement joins TRBV18 to TRBJ2-3; D perhaps matches TRBD1 (6 bases). Deletions cut 3 bases from V and 2 bases from J, with 24 bases between. This CDR3 has 19 residues. From germline, CDR1 is KGHSH and CDR2 LQKENI. The CDR3: CASSPGATGPTGSTDTQYF. Here the CDR3 DNA reads TGTGCCAGCTCACCCGGGGCTACGGGCCCTACAGGGTCCACAGATACGCAGTATTTT. Supplemented by reference TRBV18 and TRBJ2-3, the full variable domain reads NAGVMQNPRHLVRRRGQEARLRCSPMKGHSHVYWYRQLPEEGLKFMVYLQKENIIDESGMPKERFSAEFPKEGPSILRIQQVVRGDSAAYFCASSPGATGPTGSTDTQYFGPGTRLTVL.

This sequence joins TRBV5-1 and TRBJ2-7; 12 bases agree with TRBD2. Looked up from germline, CDR1 is SGHRS and CDR2 is YFSETQ. The CDR3 extends over 14 amino acids. V trimming: 2 bases; J trimming: 6 bases; junction bases outside the gene matches: 3. In DNA, the CDR3 is TGCGCCAGCAGCTTCTCACTAGCGGGAGGCGAGCAGTACTTC. This codes for CASSFSLAGGEQYF. The full variable domain, rest sourced from reference TRBV5-1 and TRBJ2-7, is KAGVTQTPRYLIKTRGQQVTLSCSPISGHRSVSWYQQTPGQGLQFLFEYFSETQRNKGNFPGRFSGRQFSNSRSEMNVSTLELGDSALYLCASSFSLAGGEQYFGPGTRLTVT.